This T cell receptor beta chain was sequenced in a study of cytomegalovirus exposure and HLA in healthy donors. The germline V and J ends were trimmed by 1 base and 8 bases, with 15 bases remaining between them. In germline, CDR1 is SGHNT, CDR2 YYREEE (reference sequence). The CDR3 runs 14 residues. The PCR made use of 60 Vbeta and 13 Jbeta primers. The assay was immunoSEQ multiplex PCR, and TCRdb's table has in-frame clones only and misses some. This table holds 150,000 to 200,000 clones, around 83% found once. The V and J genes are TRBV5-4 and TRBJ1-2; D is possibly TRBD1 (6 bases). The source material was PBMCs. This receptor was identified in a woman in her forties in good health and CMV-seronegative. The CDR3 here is CASSLTTQGLGYTF. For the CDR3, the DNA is TGTGCCAGCAGCTTGACAACACAGGGACTAGGCTACACCTTC.